This entry describes one T cell receptor (beta chain). The entry originates in a study of blood T cell repertoires in COVID-19. The CDR3 runs to 13 residues. V was cut by 5 bases and J by 7 bases, with 14 bases left in between. Repertoires were generated with immunoSEQ multiplex PCR, while TCRdb's copy carries only in-frame clones and drops some. The sample includes 82,000 or so clones, around nine tenths of them seen just once. In terms of age and location, participants ranged from roughly 18 to 90 years and lived in about two dozen US areas. This chain uses TRBV12-3 or TRBV12-4 with TRBJ1-2, with D possibly matching TRBD1 (5 bases). The sequencing sample was made of PBMCs or T cells enriched from blood (not recorded which). This sequence was found in a woman between 50 and 59 years old with acute COVID-19. CDR3 coding DNA: TGTGCCAGCAGTCCCGACAGTATCTTTGGCTACACCTTC. The encoded protein is CASSPDSIFGYTF.